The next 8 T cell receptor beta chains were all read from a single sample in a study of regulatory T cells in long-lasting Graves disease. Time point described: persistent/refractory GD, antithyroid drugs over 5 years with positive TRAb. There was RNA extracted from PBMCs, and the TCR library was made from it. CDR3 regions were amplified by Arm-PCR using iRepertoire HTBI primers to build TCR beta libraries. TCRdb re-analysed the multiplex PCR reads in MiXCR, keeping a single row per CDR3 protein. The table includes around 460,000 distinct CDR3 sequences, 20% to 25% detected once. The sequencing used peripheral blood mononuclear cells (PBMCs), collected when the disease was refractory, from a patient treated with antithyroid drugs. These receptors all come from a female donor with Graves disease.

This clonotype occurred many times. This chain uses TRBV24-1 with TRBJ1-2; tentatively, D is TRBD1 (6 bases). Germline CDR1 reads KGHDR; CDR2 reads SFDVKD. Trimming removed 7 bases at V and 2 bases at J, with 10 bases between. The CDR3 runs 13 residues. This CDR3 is CATRPGANYGYTF. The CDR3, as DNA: TGTGCCACCAGACCGGGGGCCAACTATGGCTACACCTTC.

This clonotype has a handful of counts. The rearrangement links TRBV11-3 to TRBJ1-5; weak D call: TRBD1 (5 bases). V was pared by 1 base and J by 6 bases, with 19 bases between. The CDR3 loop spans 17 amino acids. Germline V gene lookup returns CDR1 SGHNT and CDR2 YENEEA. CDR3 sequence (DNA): TGTGCCAGCAGCTTAGTGAAGGGGAGCCCACCCCGTCAGCCCCAGCATTTT. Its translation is CASSLVKGSPPRQPQHF. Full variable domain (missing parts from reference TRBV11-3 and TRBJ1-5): EAGVVQSPRYKIIEKKQPVAFWCNPISGHNTLYWYLQNLGQGPELLIRYENEEAVDDSQLPKDRFSAERLKGVDSTLKIQPAELGDSAVYLCASSLVKGSPPRQPQHFGDGTRLSIL.

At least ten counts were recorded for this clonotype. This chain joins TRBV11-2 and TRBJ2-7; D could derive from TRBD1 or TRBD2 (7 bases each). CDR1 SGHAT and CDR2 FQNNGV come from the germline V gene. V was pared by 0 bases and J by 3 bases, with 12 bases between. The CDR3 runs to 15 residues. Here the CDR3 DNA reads TGTGCCAGCAGCTTAGAAGCAGGGGGGGTCTACGAGCAGTACTTC. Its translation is CASSLEAGGVYEQYF.

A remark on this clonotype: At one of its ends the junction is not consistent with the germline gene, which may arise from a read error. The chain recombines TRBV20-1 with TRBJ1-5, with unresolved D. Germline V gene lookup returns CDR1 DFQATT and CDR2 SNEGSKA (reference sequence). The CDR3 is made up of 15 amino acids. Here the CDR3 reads CSTSHGPTGNQPQHF. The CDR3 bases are TGCAGTACTAGCCACGGCCCTACGGGCAATCAGCCCCAGCATTTT.

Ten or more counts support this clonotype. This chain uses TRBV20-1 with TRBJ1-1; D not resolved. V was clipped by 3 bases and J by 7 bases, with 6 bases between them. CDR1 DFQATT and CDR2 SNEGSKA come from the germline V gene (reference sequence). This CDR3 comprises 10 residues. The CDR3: CSASSLEAFF. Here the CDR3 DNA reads TGCAGTGCTAGCAGTCTTGAAGCTTTCTTT.

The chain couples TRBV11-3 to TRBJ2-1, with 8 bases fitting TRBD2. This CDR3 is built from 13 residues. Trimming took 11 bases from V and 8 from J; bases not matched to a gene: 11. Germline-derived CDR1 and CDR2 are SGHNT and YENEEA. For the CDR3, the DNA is TGTGCCGCCGAAGCGGGAGTAATCGATGAGCAGTTCTTC. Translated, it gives CAAEAGVIDEQFF.

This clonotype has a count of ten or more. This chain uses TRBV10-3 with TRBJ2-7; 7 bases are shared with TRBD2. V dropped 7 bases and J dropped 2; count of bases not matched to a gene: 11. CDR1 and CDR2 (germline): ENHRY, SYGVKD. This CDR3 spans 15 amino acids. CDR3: CAINREGAHTYEQYF. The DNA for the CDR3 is TGTGCCATCAATAGGGAGGGAGCCCACACCTACGAGCAGTACTTC.

The CDR3 loop reads CASSSGPGTGGFYNSPLHF. The CDR3 nucleotides are TGTGCCAGCAGCTCCGGCCCCGGGACAGGGGGTTTCTATAATTCACCCCTCCACTTT. The chain has TRBV7-9 and TRBJ1-6, with 11 bases identical to TRBD1. V lost 4 bases and J lost 3; bases outside the gene matches: 11. The length of the CDR3 is 19 residues. CDR1 and CDR2 (germline): SEHNR, FQNEAQ (reference sequence).